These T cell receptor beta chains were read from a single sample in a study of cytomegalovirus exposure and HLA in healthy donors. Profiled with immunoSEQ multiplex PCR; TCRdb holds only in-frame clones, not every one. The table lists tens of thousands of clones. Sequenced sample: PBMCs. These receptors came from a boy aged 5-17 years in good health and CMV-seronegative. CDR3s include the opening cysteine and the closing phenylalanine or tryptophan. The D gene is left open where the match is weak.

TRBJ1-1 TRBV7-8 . TGTGCCAGCAGCGTAATACAGGGTGGGGGCACTGAAGCTTTCTTT CASSVIQGGGTEAFF
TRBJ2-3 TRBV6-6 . TGTGCCAGCAGTTACTCGGGTCAGGGGACAGATACGCAGTATTTT CASSYSGQGTDTQYF
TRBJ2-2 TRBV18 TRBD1 TGTGCCAGCTCACCACCGCGGGACAGGACCGGGGAGCTGTTTTTT CASSPPRDRTGELFF
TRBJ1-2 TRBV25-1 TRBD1 TGTGCCAGCCAGCTGGACAGGGGGTATGGCTACACCTTC CASQLDRGYGYTF
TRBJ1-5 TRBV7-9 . TGTGCCAGCAGCTACACAGATAGCAATCAGCCCCAGCATTTT CASSYTDSNQPQHF
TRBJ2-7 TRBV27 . TGTGCCAGCAGTTTATCGTGGGGGCAGGGTGGGGAGCAGTACTTC CASSLSWGQGGEQYF
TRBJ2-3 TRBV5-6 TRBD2 TGTGCCAGCAGCTTGGCATCTAGCGGGACCACAGATACGCAGTATTTT CASSLASSGTTDTQYF
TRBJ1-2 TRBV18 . TGTGCCAGCTCACCACAGACAGAGACTAACTATGGCTACACCTTC CASSPQTETNYGYTF
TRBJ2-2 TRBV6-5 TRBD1 TGTGCCAGCAGACAGGGGGATTATTCCACCGGGGAGCTGTTTTTT CASRQGDYSTGELFF
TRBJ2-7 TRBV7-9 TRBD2 TGTGCCAGCAGCTCTCCGCCGGGACTAGACTACGAGCAGTACTTC CASSSPPGLDYEQYF
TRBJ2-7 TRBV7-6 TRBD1 TGTGCCAGCAGCCCACAGGGGGGCCTCTCCTACGAGCAGTACTTC CASSPQGGLSYEQYF
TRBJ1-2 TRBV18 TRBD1 TGTGCCAGCTCACCTCAGGGGGGCGAAGGACATGGCTACACCTTC CASSPQGGEGHGYTF
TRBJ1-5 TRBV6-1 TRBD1 TGTGCCAGCATTTCGGTAGGGGGCGGTGATCAGCCCCAGCATTTT CASISVGGGDQPQHF
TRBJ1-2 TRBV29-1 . TGCAGCGTGGAAAAAGGCCCCTGGGCGGGGGTACTCTATGGCTACACCTTC CSVEKGPWAGVLYGYTF
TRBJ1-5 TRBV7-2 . TGTGCCAGCAGCCCGGCGCCAGGGGACAATCAGCCCCAGCATTTT CASSPAPGDNQPQHF
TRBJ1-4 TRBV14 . TGTGCCAGCAGCCAGATACAGGGCGGTAATGAAAAACTGTTTTTT CASSQIQGGNEKLFF
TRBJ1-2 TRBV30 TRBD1 TGTGCCTGGAGTCGGGGACAGGGGGTCAATGGCTACACCTTC CAWSRGQGVNGYTF
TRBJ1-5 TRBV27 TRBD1 TGTGCCAGCAGAACACAGGGGTGGGACGGCAATCAGCCCCAGCATTTT CASRTQGWDGNQPQHF
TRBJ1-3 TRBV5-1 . TGCGCCAGCAGCTTGGTGGCAGGGCTAGGAGGAAACACCATATATTTT CASSLVAGLGGNTIYF
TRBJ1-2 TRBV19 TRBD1 TGTGCCAGTAGTGGACAGGGGGGTAGTGGCTACACCTTC CASSGQGGSGYTF
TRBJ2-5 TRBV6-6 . TGTGCCAGCAGCCCTAGACTAGACCAAGAGACCCAGTACTTC CASSPRLDQETQYF
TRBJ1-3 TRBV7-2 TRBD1 TGTGCCAGCAGCTCCGGACAGGTGGGGCAGTGGACCATATATTTT CASSSGQVGQWTIYF
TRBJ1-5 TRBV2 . TGTGCCAGCAGTCCCATGACGACAGCTTTTAGCAATCAGCCCCAGCATTTT CASSPMTTAFSNQPQHF
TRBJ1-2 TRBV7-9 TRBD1 TGTGCCAGCAGCTTAGCCGGACAGGGGAGGGTCTATGGCTACACCTTC CASSLAGQGRVYGYTF
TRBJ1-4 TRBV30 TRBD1 TGTGCCTGGAGCCAGACAGGGCTTAATGAAAAACTGTTTTTT CAWSQTGLNEKLFF
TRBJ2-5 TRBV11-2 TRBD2 TGTGCCAGCAGCTTATTAGCGGGGGGGCAAGAGACCCAGTACTTC CASSLLAGGQETQYF
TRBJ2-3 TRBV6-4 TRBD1 TGTGCCAGCAGTGCAATCGGACAGGGGGCATACACAGATACGCAGTATTTT CASSAIGQGAYTDTQYF
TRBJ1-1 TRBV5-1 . TGCGCCAGCAGCTGGGCCGTGACAGAGAGCATGAACACTGAAGCTTTCTTT CASSWAVTESMNTEAFF
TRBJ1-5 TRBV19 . TGTGCCAGTTTGGGAGAAGGCCTGGACAATCAGCCCCAGCATTTT CASLGEGLDNQPQHF
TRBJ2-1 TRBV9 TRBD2 TGTGCCAGCAGCGCGGGACTAGCAGATTACAATGAGCAGTTCTTC CASSAGLADYNEQFF
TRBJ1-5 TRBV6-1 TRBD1 TGTGCCAGCATTACAGGGGGGGGCAATCAGCCCCAGCATTTT CASITGGGNQPQHF
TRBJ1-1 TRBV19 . TGTGCCAGCTTGAGACAAGCCTACACTGAAGCTTTCTTT CASLRQAYTEAFF
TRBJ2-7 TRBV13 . TGTGCCAGCAGCTCCGGACAGTACGAGCAGTACTTC CASSSGQYEQYF
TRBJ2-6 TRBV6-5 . TGTGCCAGCAGCCATCAGGGCTCTGGGGCCAACGTCCTGACTTTC CASSHQGSGANVLTF
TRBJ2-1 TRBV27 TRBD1 TGTGCCAGCAGTTTAGTACAGGGGTGGTGGGATGAGCAGTTCTTC CASSLVQGWWDEQFF
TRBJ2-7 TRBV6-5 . TGTGCCAGCAGTTCTCAGGGCGGTACCGAGCAGTACTTC CASSSQGGTEQYF
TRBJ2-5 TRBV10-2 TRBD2 TGCGCCAGCAGCGGGACTATAGAGACCCAGTACTTC CASSGTIETQYF
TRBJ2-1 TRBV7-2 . TGTGCCAGCGGATCTCGACAGGCCTCCTACAATGAGCAGTTCTTC CASGSRQASYNEQFF
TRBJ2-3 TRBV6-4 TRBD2 TGTGCCAGCAGTGAGTCTAGCGGGGGGGCGAATACGCAGTATTTT CASSESSGGANTQYF
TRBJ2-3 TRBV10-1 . TGCGCCAGCAGCTATAGCACAGATACGCAGTATTTT CASSYSTDTQYF
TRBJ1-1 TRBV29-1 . TGCAGCGTGGCCTATTCAGTGAGGAGCCAAGCTTTCTTT CSVAYSVRSQAFF
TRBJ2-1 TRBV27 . TGTGCCTCACAGGGTGGAATAGCTGCGGGTTACAATGAGCAGTTCTTC CASQGGIAAGYNEQFF
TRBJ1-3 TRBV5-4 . TGTGCCAGCAGCTTGATAGAGTTGAGCTCTGGAAACACCATATATTTT CASSLIELSSGNTIYF
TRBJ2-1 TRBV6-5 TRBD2 TGTGCCAGCAGTTACAGTCTAGCGGGAGGAAATGAGCAGTTCTTC CASSYSLAGGNEQFF
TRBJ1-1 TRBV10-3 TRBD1 TGTGCCATCAGTGTAAAAGCGACAGGGGTTATGAACACTGAAGCTTTCTTT CAISVKATGVMNTEAFF